This T cell receptor beta chain was documented in a study of shared clonotypes between healthy human individuals. The germline V gene has CDR1 SGHNT and CDR2 YYREEE (reference sequence). The germline V and J ends were trimmed by 4 bases and 4 bases, with 15 bases remaining between them. The CDR3 is made up of 14 amino acids. Each unsorted PBMC replicate got 300 ng genomic DNA, tens of thousands of genomes. Original processing notes: Sequence data from immunoSEQ were junction-only and lacked quality scores; consequently, filtering differed. The protocol was immunoSEQ multiplex PCR, while the TCRdb copy is restricted to in-frame clones and leaves out a portion. V, J and clone size are taken as reported in that table, and D and trimming were inferred from the DNA itself. The sample carries about 480,000 clones, about 79% recorded once.

This sequence joins TRBV5-4 and TRBJ2-7; D is possibly TRBD1 or TRBD2 (5 bases each). The sample consisted of PBMCs. This receptor was obtained from a woman between 35 and 50 years old in good health. Some clones in this sample may be carry-over from other donors' samples. The CDR3 loop reads CASSRGESRYEQYF. CDR3 in DNA: TGTGCCAGCAGCAGGGGAGAAAGCAGGTACGAGCAGTACTTC. The full variable domain, in which reference TRBV5-4 and TRBJ2-7 provide the parts outside the CDR3, is ETGVTQSPTHLIKTRGQQVTLRCSSQSGHNTVSWYQQALGQGPQFIFQYYREEENGRGNFPPRFSGLQFPNYSSELNVNALELDDSALYLCASSRGESRYEQYFGPGTRLTVT.